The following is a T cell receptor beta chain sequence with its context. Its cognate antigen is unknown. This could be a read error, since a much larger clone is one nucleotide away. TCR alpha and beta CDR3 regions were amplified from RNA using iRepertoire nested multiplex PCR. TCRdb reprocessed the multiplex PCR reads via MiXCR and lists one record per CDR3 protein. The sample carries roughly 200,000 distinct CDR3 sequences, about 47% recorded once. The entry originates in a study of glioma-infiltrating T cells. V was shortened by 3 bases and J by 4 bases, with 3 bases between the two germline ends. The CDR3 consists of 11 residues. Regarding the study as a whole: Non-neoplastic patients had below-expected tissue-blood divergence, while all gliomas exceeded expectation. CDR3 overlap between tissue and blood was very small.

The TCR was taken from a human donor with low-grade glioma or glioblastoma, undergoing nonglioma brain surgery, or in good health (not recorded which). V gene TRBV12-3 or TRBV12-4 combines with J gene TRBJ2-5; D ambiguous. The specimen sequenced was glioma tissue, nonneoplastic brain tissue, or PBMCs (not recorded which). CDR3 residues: CASSFRETQYF. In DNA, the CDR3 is TGTGCCAGCAGTTTCAGAGAGACCCAGTACTTC.